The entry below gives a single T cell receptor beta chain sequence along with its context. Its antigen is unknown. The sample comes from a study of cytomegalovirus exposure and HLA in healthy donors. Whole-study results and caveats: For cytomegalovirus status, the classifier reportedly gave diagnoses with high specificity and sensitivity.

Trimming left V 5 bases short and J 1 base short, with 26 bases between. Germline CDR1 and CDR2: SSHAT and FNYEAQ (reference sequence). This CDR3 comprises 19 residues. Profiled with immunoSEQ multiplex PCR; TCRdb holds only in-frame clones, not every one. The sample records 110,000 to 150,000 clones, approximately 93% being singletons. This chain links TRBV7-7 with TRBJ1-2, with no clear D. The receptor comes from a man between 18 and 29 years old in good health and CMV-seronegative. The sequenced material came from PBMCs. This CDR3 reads CASSQAPATPKGVNYGYTF. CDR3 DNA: TGTGCCAGCAGCCAAGCCCCCGCCACTCCAAAGGGAGTTAACTATGGCTACACCTTC.